This TCR beta chain was sequenced during a study of T cell repertoires in cytomegalovirus infection (dated by TCRdb to between 2019 and 2020). At the level of the whole study: Donor HLA type was relevant to the analysis, as public TCR beta signatures indicated carriage of CMV infection together with the matching HLA type.

Beyond this particular receptor, the publication reports: Cumulative frequency of public TCR beta family members discriminated carriers of CMV infection plus the relevant HLA type in this cohort and an independent 352-donor cohort. The ex vivo response was dominated by HLA-C-restricted CMV-specific TCR beta clonotypes, and the single most frequent clonotype in two of eight donors was supplied by these HLA-C-restricted clonotypes.

Sequencing was carried out with an Illumina HiSeq 1500. TCRdb took the public reads, trimmed them with fastp at Q25, ran MiXCR for clone calling and kept in-frame beta chains. Entries are consolidated by CDR3 protein sequence, retaining the most common genes and DNA. The sample records about 190,000 distinct CDR3 sequences, 28% of which are singletons. 30% to 40% of the sample is taken by the ten largest. This clonotype turned up a few times. The clone's antigen remains unknown. Nothing much larger sits one base from this clone, and base qualities are not available. The germline V gene yields SGHTA for CDR1 and FQGTGA for CDR2. From the cysteine through the phenylalanine, the CDR3 covers 16 amino acids. This entry keeps only the CDR3 DNA: 48 bases, framed from base 1. V and J are truncated by 2 bases and 1 base respectively, leaving an intervening sequence of 13 bases.

Input material: PBMCs. The receptor's source is a human donor in good health (CMV status not recorded). Some clones in this sample may be carry-over from other donors' samples. The V and J genes are TRBV7-3 and TRBJ2-3, with TRBD1 perhaps the D gene, on 5 matching bases. The sequenced DNA: TGTGCCAGCAGCTTATCAAGGGGTCAGGGCACAGATACGCAGTATTTT. This codes for CASSLSRGQGTDTQYF.